This T cell receptor (beta chain) was profiled in a study of blood T cell repertoires in COVID-19 (dated by TCRdb to the early 2020s). General notes on the study: Samples covering the acute and convalescent phases of COVID-19 were provided by collaborators in the United States, Italy and Spain. Where available, HLA class I and class II types were taken from metadata supplied by the sample provider and were not determined by assay-based typing. The repertoires were released in a freely available public database intended as a resource for research on the immune response to SARS-CoV-2. Samples were obtained from the ongoing ImmuneRACE study (first 160 participants) and from over a thousand subjects provided by 6 global collaborators. The material from the prospective study consisted of cDNA or gDNA derived from T cells, B-cell-depleted T cells, or PBMCs. Nearly every sample came with metadata listing a de-identified subject ID, COVID-19 status, age in years and sex. Subjects who had been exposed to COVID-19, were actively infected with it, or had recovered from it provided the deeply sampled blood TCRbeta repertoires that made up the dataset. Study-wide conclusions, independent of this receptor: Clinical and demographic metadata were provided uncurated, with the amount varying by source and participant.

Collaborating institutions collected whole blood in K2EDTA tubes following their own protocols. For TCRbeta analysis, collaborators shipped samples as frozen whole blood, isolated PBMCs, or DNA extracted from either of those sample types. TCRbeta CDR3 regions were amplified from genomic DNA by means of the immunoSEQ Assay, a bias-controlled multiplex PCR. On the study's bioinformatics: Within the assay, amplification of reference gene primers was used to estimate how many nucleated cells each sample contained. Sequence reads were collapsed and filtered to measure the absolute abundance of every unique TCRbeta CDR3 rearrangement. For each sample, productive Simpson clonality was calculated as the square root of Simpson's diversity index over productive rearrangements. TCRdb carries this immuneACCESS record with in-frame sequences only. Its versions omit some clonotypes, under half of them owing to an unresolved V gene in the studies checked, with the rest unexplained. Clonal size and the V and J genes are those of that table, whereas D and trimming came from the DNA. Here the sample has fewer than 250,000 clones; around 85% occur a single time. Over 2% of the sample is in the top ten clones.

Relative to germline, V is 0 bases shorter and J is 7 bases shorter, with 6 bases between their ends. Its CDR3 holds 12 amino acids, cysteine through phenylalanine. Kept here is only the CDR3 DNA, which spans 36 bases and is read in frame from base 1. Based on the germline V gene, the CDR1 and CDR2 sequences are SGHTA and FQGNSA. Comments on this clone: What antigen it recognizes has not been identified. It has no much larger one-base neighbor in the sample; base qualities were not kept.

This sequence originates from a woman in her forties or fifties with acute or convalescent COVID-19. The chain is made from TRBV7-2 and TRBJ1-2, with the D gene not clear enough to name. Sequenced: peripheral blood. The CDR3 here reads CASSLAGGGYTF. Here is the DNA: TGTGCCAGCAGCTTAGCTGGAGGTGGCTACACCTTC. Outside the CDR3, residues come from the reference TRBV7-2 and TRBJ1-2 proteins, so the full variable domain is: GAGVSQSPSNKVTEKGKDVELRCDPISGHTALYWYRQSLGQGLEFLIYFQGNSAPDKSGLPSDRFSAERTGGSVSTLTIQRTQQEDSAVYLCASSLAGGGYTFGSGTRLTVV.